This T cell receptor (beta chain) originates from a study of human T cells and chemical hapten exposure. General study results and limits: Counts of TCRs above 1 in 1000 frequency stayed unchanged with DPC sensitization.

V lost 5 bases, J lost 0 bases, and 6 bases stayed unmatched. The CDR3 has 17 amino acids. The germline gives CDR1 LNHNV, CDR2 YYDKDF (reference sequence). Comments on this clonotype: Its antigen remains unknown.

Time point reported: patch test 1, 2 weeks after DPC sensitization. Treatment of the sample: therapeutic diphenylcyclopropenone sensitization with weekly scalp DPC. Participating donors were patients with alopecia, aged 18 to 70 years, considered appropriate candidates for DPC. The library gave individual cDNA molecules unique molecular identifiers. Original data processing: From roughly 23,000 to 700,000 TCRs were found per sample, with a median of approximately 92,000. TCRdb used MiXCR to reprocess the RACE reads, holding one entry per CDR3 protein. The V and J calls shown here were made by TCRdb, not taken from the authors' results. The sample gives fewer than 400,000 distinct CDR3 sequences, under 8% of which show up once; 7.5% to 9% is in the top ten.

Here the sequenced sample was whole blood, taken in connection with sensitization to the hapten diphenylcyclopropenone (DPC). The sequence came from a woman aged 18-29 years with alopecia areata. Some clones in this sample may be carry-over from other donors' samples. V is TRBV15 and J is TRBJ2-6; 8 bases map to TRBD1. The CDR3 nucleotides are TGTGCCACCAGCTTACTGACAGGGGACTCTGGGGCCAACGTCCTGACTTTC. Its protein is CATSLLTGDSGANVLTF.